This T cell receptor beta chain was obtained from a study of CD8+ T cells in alopecia areata (dated by TCRdb to the late 2010s). Background for the entire study: Treated patients were enrolled in an open-label pilot trial of oral tofacitinib, 5 to 10 mg twice daily, for moderate-to-severe alopecia areata. Biopsies were taken from tofacitinib-treated patients at baseline and again at 4 and 24 weeks into treatment, and several of those patients also had a later scalp biopsy. RNA was obtained with the PAXgene miRNA kit for fixed scalp, the miRNeasy kit for PBMCs, and the RNeasy kit for mouse skin. Patients stayed on tofacitinib for 6 to 18 months and then had 6 months of follow-up off drug so that delayed response and recurrence could be assessed. TCRbeta CDR3 regions were amplified by immunoSEQ multiplex PCR using 35 Vbeta forward and 13 Jbeta reverse primers. Human TCRbeta sequencing covered scalp tissue and sorted CD4+ and CD8+ peripheral blood T cells from patchy and totalis/universalis alopecia areata patients and healthy controls. In treated patients, disease severity was measured using the SALT score, which gives the percentage of scalp surface area affected. Clonality in the scalp was compared among normal scalp (n=4), patchy alopecia areata scalp (n=8), and alopecia totalis/universalis scalp (n=8). High-throughput TCRbeta sequencing was used to examine T cell clonal expansion in alopecia areata in both the C3H/HeJ mouse model and human patients. Broader findings and caveats from the paper: Compared with mice, TCR sequences shared between patients were less clear, possibly partly because of HLA diversity across the patient population. Because the treated cohort was small and included a single nonresponder, larger studies are needed to assess links between baseline CD8+ expansion and response. Many expanded lesional clones were found to persist in scalp and blood during tofacitinib treatment, and relapse after treatment cessation may be partly explained by this persistence. Unlike mouse skin, which is dominated by gammadelta T cells, normal human skin has resident alphabeta T cells that are also sequenced, and this complicates analysis of the scalp TCR repertoire. Tofacitinib significantly decreased scalp clonality and the number of expanded CD8+ clones among the top 100 scalp clones. Compared with normal scalp, lesional scalp had higher clonality and more expanded CD8+ clones, particularly in alopecia totalis/universalis, a pattern that suggests antigenic drive.

Concerning this clone: There is no known antigen for this receptor. Within one base of it there is no much larger clone, and no base qualities were kept.

The CDR1 and CDR2 encoded by the germline V gene (reference sequence) are SEHNR and FQNEAQ. The V end loses 6 bases and the J end loses 4 bases, and a stretch of 9 bases separates them. The CDR3 sequence holds 13 residues, the cysteine and phenylalanine included. Only the CDR3 portion is preserved as DNA: 39 bases, with reading frame beginning at the first base. The sample's treatment or condition label, decoded: oral pan-JAK inhibitor, 5-10 mg twice daily. Lesional scalp punch biopsies and peripheral blood were obtained from alopecia areata patients. After PBMCs were isolated by density centrifugation and stained for CD3, CD4 and CD8, a FACSAria was used to sort CD4+ and CD8+ T cells. Receptor libraries were prepared by the immunoSEQ multiplex PCR assay. To provide template for TCR sequencing, every sample had RNA extracted and reverse transcribed into cDNA. First-strand cDNA was synthesized with SuperScript III using a 2:1 mix of oligo-dT and random hexamers. Amplification bias was assessed with a synthetic immune receptor repertoire, and residual bias was removed computationally. In the paper's pipeline: Raw reads were preprocessed for error removal, and CDR3 was defined according to IMGT conventions as running from the conserved cysteine to phenylalanine. Clonality was computed by normalizing Shannon entropy by log2 of the number of productive unique TCRs and subtracting the result from 1. Scalp TCRbeta sequences were cross-referenced with sorted blood CD4 and CD8 repertoires so that the CD4 or CD8 identity of scalp clones could be inferred. The table comes from immuneACCESS by way of TCRdb, which keeps in-frame sequences with V and J called. Part of the clones is missing from these tables; in studies checked, under half for an unresolved V gene and the rest for unknown reasons. Clone size and V and J calls were adopted from that table, with D and trimming inferred from the DNA. Across this sample there are about 180,000 clones, with 51% seen only once. The ten largest make up 9.5% to 13% of the sample.

The material sequenced was CD8+ T cells sorted from blood, taken at approximately week 52, from a patient treated with tofacitinib. This clonotype originated in a human donor with alopecia areata. The V gene is TRBV7-9 and the J gene is TRBJ2-2; a tentative D call is TRBD1 (5 bases match). The CDR3 protein: CASRIGATGELFF. The DNA reads TGTGCCAGCAGAATAGGGGCCACCGGGGAGCTGTTTTTT.